These 28 T cell receptor delta chains were sequenced from one sample in a study of gamma-delta T cells after stem cell transplantation. TCRdb applied CATT to the RT-PCR reads for clone calling. The sample has 13,000 to 15,000 delta-chain clones, approximately 31% seen once. The specimen sequenced was gamma-delta T cells. These receptors were taken from a human donor. It is not recorded whose cells these are; they may come from a transplant donor.

V and J are TRDV2 and TRDJ3; tentative D call: TRDD3 (6 bases). This CDR3 has 15 amino acids. Deletions cut 3 bases from V and 5 bases from J, with 10 bases between. Per the germline V gene, CDR1 is GEAIGNYY and CDR2 is EKD. In DNA, the CDR3 is TGTGCCTGTGACTGGGGGCACCGGGACACCCGACAGATGTTTTTC. Its translation is CACDWGHRDTRQMFF.

As to this clone: Possible read error: a much larger clone is one base away. The CDR3 sequence: CACGTRTTTGDPIYTDKLIF. The DNA for the CDR3 is TGTGCCTGTGGCACACGAACCACTACTGGGGATCCTATCTACACCGATAAACTCATCTTT. The chain joins TRDV2 to TRDJ1; TRDD3 matches 7 bases. Trimming removed 5 bases from V and 0 bases from J; junction bases left unmatched: 23. This CDR3 is built from 20 residues. Germline lookup yields CDR1 GEAIGNYY and CDR2 EKD.

This chain joins TRDV3 and TRDJ1; 13 bases are shared with TRDD3. The germline V gene encodes CDR1 TVYSNPD and CDR2 GDNSRS (reference sequence). The V gene end was trimmed by 1 base and the J gene end by 1 base; junction bases not matched to a gene: 24. The CDR3 is 22 amino acids. DNA of the CDR3: TGTGCCTTTATAGTCCTACGGGATCGGTACTGGGGGATACGAAGGGCCACCGATAAACTCATCTTT. Translating it yields CAFIVLRDRYWGIRRATDKLIF.

In DNA form, the CDR3 reads TGTGCCTTCCAACAAAGGGAGCGCTGGACTGGGGGATACGTAGCCGATAAACTCATCTTT. Translated, it gives CAFQQRERWTGGYVADKLIF. The chain combines TRDV3 with TRDJ1; 13 bases agree with TRDD3. V shed 3 bases and J 3 bases; nucleotides not matched to a gene: 22. The CDR3 spans 20 residues. Germline V gives CDR1 TVYSNPD, CDR2 GDNSRS (reference sequence).

This clone was counted a few times. At one boundary the junction diverges from the germline segment, which might be a read error. The genes are TRDV1 and TRDJ1; 13 bases are shared with TRDD3. The length of the CDR3 is 18 residues. Germline CDR1 is TSWWSYY and CDR2 is QGS. The CDR3 loop is CALGEQLGDTEYTDKPIF. The CDR3 DNA is TGTGCTCTTGGGGAGCAACTGGGGGATACGGAGTACACCGATAAACCCATCTTT.

The rearrangement links TRDV2 to TRDJ3, with 9 bases that match TRDD3. Germline V gene data show CDR1 as GEAIGNYY and CDR2 as EKD. The CDR3 runs 20 residues. V trimming: 4 bases; J trimming: 18 bases; junction bases outside the gene matches: 30. Here the CDR3 DNA reads TGTGCCTGTGATCTACCTACTGGGGGACATATCTCCTGTGACACCCGCCCGATGTTTTTC. Translated: CACDLPTGGHISCDTRPMFF.

The gene calls are TRDV3 and TRDJ1; the match to TRDD3 covers 8 bases. The germline CDR1 and CDR2 sequences are TVYSNPD and GDNSRS (reference sequence). CDR3 length equals 14 residues. CDR3 in DNA: TGTGCGTCTGGGGATACAAGGGAAACCGATAAACTCATCTTT. The encoded protein is CASGDTRETDKLIF.

This sequence joins TRDV3 and TRDJ1, with TRDD3 matching over 7 bases. The V gene's germline CDR1 is TVYSNPD and CDR2 GDNSRS (reference sequence). Losses at the gene ends were 4 bases for V and 0 bases for J; bases not matched to a gene: 26. The CDR3 covers 20 residues. This chain's CDR3 is CASGLRYWGPRAPYTDKLIF. The CDR3 nucleotides read TGTGCCTCCGGCCTCAGATACTGGGGCCCCAGGGCCCCGTACACCGATAAACTCATCTTT.

This clone was detected a few times. The CDR3 protein is CAASAPSPTPGTGGSPSLTAQLFF. Written as DNA, the CDR3 is TGTGCAGCAAGCGCGCCTTCCCCCACCCCCGGTACTGGGGGTTCCCCCTCTTTGACAGCACAACTCTTCTTT. The gene calls are TRAV29/DV5 and TRDJ2; 8 bases are a match to TRDD3. J lost 0 bases, V lost 0 bases, and 28 bases had no gene match. The CDR3 extends over 24 amino acids. Germline V gene data show CDR1 as NSMFDY and CDR2 as ISSIKDK.

The sample holds a few counts of this clone. V usage is TRDV2 and J usage is TRDJ2; 9 nucleotides line up with TRDD3. The CDR3 has 18 amino acids. CDR1 and CDR2 (germline): GEAIGNYY, EKD. The V gene end was trimmed by 1 base and the J gene end by 3 bases; junction bases not matched to a gene: 11. CDR3 coding DNA: TGTGCCTGTGACACTCTACCGGGGATACGACCGCTGACAGCACAACTCTTCTTT. This encodes CACDTLPGIRPLTAQLFF.

The rearrangement links TRDV2 to TRDJ1; TRDD3 matches at 13 bases. CDR1 GEAIGNYY and CDR2 EKD come from the germline V gene. V dropped 2 bases and J dropped 2; count of bases not matched to a gene: 10. This CDR3 region has 18 residues. CDR3 DNA sequence: TGTGCCTGTGACAGAGTACTGGGGGATACGCTGTTGACCGATAAACTCATCTTT. Residues: CACDRVLGDTLLTDKLIF.

Notes on this clone: The same CDR3 can be traced to other DNA sequences in this sample. V and J are TRDV1 and TRDJ1; 10 nucleotides align to TRDD3. Unmatched junction bases numbered 17, after V lost 1 base and J lost 9 bases. The length of the CDR3 is 18 residues. The germline V gene has CDR1 TSWWSYY and CDR2 QGS. CDR3 loop: CALGERPKGRTGGSELIF. CDR3 DNA: TGTGCTCTTGGGGAACGTCCCAAAGGACGTACTGGGGGATCCGAACTCATCTTT.

This sequence joins TRDV1 and TRDJ1, with D unclear. V lost 5 bases to trimming and J lost 0 bases, with 7 bases between them. Per germline, CDR1 TSWWSYY and CDR2 QGS. This CDR3 contains 13 residues. The CDR3 spells CALGPGDTDKLIF. The CDR3 DNA reads as TGTGCTCTTGGGCCCGGGGACACCGATAAACTCATCTTT.

This clone came up a few times. The V and J genes are TRDV1 and TRDJ2; 10 bases map to TRDD3. The V and J ends lost 2 bases and 0 bases, in that order; junction bases with no gene match: 6. Germline CDR1 and CDR2: TSWWSYY and QGS. CDR3 length: 18 amino acids. Here the CDR3 DNA reads TGTGCTCTTGGGGAATACTGGGGGATGCCTGCTTTGACAGCACAACTCTTCTTT. Protein sequence: CALGEYWGMPALTAQLFF.

In nucleotides, the CDR3 is TGTGCGAAGGGGTCGAACGATAAACTCATCTTT. Translated, it gives CAKGSNDKLIF. The chain combines TRDV3 with TRDJ1; no clear D gene. Germline V gives CDR1 TVYSNPD, CDR2 GDNSRS (reference sequence). The CDR3 is 11 residues long.

CDR3: CAQSTTCYWGIGTDKLIF. The CDR3 DNA reads as TGTGCCCAGAGTACTACCTGTTACTGGGGGATAGGCACCGATAAACTCATCTTT. J is TRDJ1 and V is TRDV3; 11 nucleotides match TRDD3. Per germline, CDR1 TVYSNPD and CDR2 GDNSRS (reference sequence). This CDR3 has 18 amino acids. The J segment lost 1 base and the V segment lost 5 bases, leaving 18 bases of the junction unmatched.

The rearrangement links TRDV2 to TRDJ3, with TRDD3 matching over 13 bases. This CDR3 region has 22 residues. J lost 0 bases, V lost 2 bases, and 12 bases had no gene match. Germline V gene sequence: CDR1 GEAIGNYY, CDR2 EKD. CDR3 sequence: CACDIRTGGYGEGSWDTRQMFF. The CDR3 nucleotides read TGTGCCTGTGACATCCGTACTGGGGGATACGGGGAAGGCTCCTGGGACACCCGACAGATGTTTTTC.

The chain has TRDV2 and TRDJ3, with 8 bases matching TRDD3. Germline V gene sequence: CDR1 GEAIGNYY, CDR2 EKD. This CDR3 comprises 18 residues. With 1 base clipped from V and 8 bases from J, the junction kept 12 bases outside the gene matches. CDR3 nucleotides: TGTGCCTGTGACACGTACTGGGGGCGCTCCTTGTACACCCGACAGATGTTTTTC. Encoded protein: CACDTYWGRSLYTRQMFF.

The V call is TRDV3, the J call TRDJ1, with TRDD3 identical over 10 bases. The CDR3 runs to 15 residues. Germline CDR1 is TVYSNPD and CDR2 is GDNSRS (reference sequence). Losses at the gene ends were 0 bases for V and 5 bases for J; bases not matched to a gene: 9. CDR3 sequence reads: CAFSRYWGIWDKLIF. The CDR3 DNA is TGTGCCTTTAGCCGATACTGGGGGATCTGGGATAAACTCATCTTT.

With regard to this clone: TCRdb has a much larger clone's protein, which differs at residue 12 from the translation of this DNA, likely because of a read error; what is shown is the protein translated from the DNA. The chain links TRDV2 to TRDJ2; 12 bases are shared with TRDD3. CDR3 length: 16 amino acids. Germline lookup yields CDR1 GEAIGNYY and CDR2 EKD. The chain's CDR3 is CACDVLGDTLTTQLFF. The DNA of the CDR3 is TGTGCCTGTGACGTACTGGGGGATACTTTGACAACACAACTCTTCTTT.

The chain employs TRDV1 and TRDJ1; D is unclear. Trimming pared 4 bases from V and 3 bases from J, leaving 18 bases between. There are 16 residues in the CDR3. CDR1 and CDR2 from the germline V gene are TSWWSYY and QGS. The chain's CDR3 is CALGGLSARRSDKLIF. CDR3 DNA: TGTGCTCTTGGGGGACTTAGTGCCCGCCGGTCCGATAAACTCATCTTT.

The gene calls are TRDV3 and TRDJ1; a possible D gene is TRDD3 (6 bases). Germline V lookup: CDR1 TVYSNPD, CDR2 GDNSRS (reference sequence). The CDR3 sequence is 17 residues long. V was cut by 4 bases and J by 5 bases, with 29 bases left in between. The CDR3 DNA is TGTGCCTATTGCAGTGGCTCCGAACAAAGGGGGAGGGATAAACTCATCTTT. Its translation: CAYCSGSEQRGRDKLIF.

For this clone: Mismatch with germline at one junction end may stem from a read error. Other DNA sequences in the same sample also yield this CDR3. The J gene is TRDJ3, the V gene TRDV2, with 10 bases matching TRDD3. The CDR3 runs to 21 residues. Looked up from germline, CDR1 is GEAIGNYY and CDR2 is EKD. DNA for the CDR3: TGTGCCTGTGATTATCTGGGGGATATAATAGGTGATTCCTGGGACACCCGGCAGATGTTTTTC. The encoded protein is CACDYLGDIIGDSWDTRQMFF.

V usage is TRDV3 and J usage is TRDJ1; TRDD3 is a possible D gene (6 bases). In germline, CDR1 is TVYSNPD, CDR2 GDNSRS (reference sequence). The CDR3 spans 15 residues. With 4 bases removed from V and 0 bases from J, the gap between germline ends came to 18 bases. In DNA form, the CDR3 reads TGTGCCTGTAGCTGTGGGGGTTCTTACACCGATAAACTCATCTTT. It is translated as CACSCGGSYTDKLIF.

A word on this clone: One junction end does not reproduce the germline sequence, and a read error may be involved. This rearrangement joins TRDV1 to TRDJ1, with a tentative D call TRDD2 (5 bases). The CDR3 length is 20 residues. Germline-derived CDR1 and CDR2 are TSWWSYY and QGS. This CDR3 reads CALGEPTSSPLRLHPDKLIF. The CDR3 DNA is TGTGCTCTTGGGGAACCGACCTCTTCCCCCTTACGCTTACACCCCGATAAACTCATCTTC.

The V and J genes are TRDV2 and TRDJ1; 8 bases align to TRDD3. Germline V CDR1 and CDR2: GEAIGNYY, EKD. Losses at the gene ends were 2 bases for V and 0 bases for J; bases not matched to a gene: 34. CDR3 length: 25 amino acids. CDR3 nucleotides: TGTGCCTGTGACAACAGGGCGCCTTTTCCTAAAGGTTTACTGGGGGCTGCTTCGTACACCGATAAACTCATCTTT. Protein: CACDNRAPFPKGLLGAASYTDKLIF.

The chain is built from TRDV2 and TRDJ1; D uncertain. The CDR3 spans 18 residues. V lost 3 bases and J lost 0, with 22 bases in between. The V gene's germline CDR1 is GEAIGNYY and CDR2 EKD. The CDR3 bases are TGTGCCTGTGACTCCGGGGTAGATCTGGCCGCGTACACCGATAAACTCATCTTT. Translation: CACDSGVDLAAYTDKLIF.

CDR3 in amino acids: CACLTGGSKLIF. The CDR3 DNA is TGTGCCTGCCTTACTGGGGGGAGTAAACTCATCTTT. The rearrangement joins TRDV2 to TRDJ1; 8 bases agree with TRDD3. The junction had 7 bases not matched to a gene; V was cut back by 7 bases and J by 7 bases. The CDR3 has 12 residues. Germline lookup yields CDR1 GEAIGNYY and CDR2 EKD.